A single sample gave rise to the 21 T cell receptor beta chains below, sequenced in a study of shared clonotypes between healthy human individuals. The repertoire was sequenced with immunoSEQ multiplex PCR; TCRdb's copy has only in-frame clones and lacks some. Of about 980,000 clones listed, over 75% were seen once; the top ten hold approximately 1.5%. The sequencing sample was made of memory CD4+ T cells sorted from blood. Subset indicated: CD45RA-negative fraction. All receptors come from a young man in good health.

The J gene is TRBJ1-5, the V gene TRBV6-5, with 7 bases matching TRBD1. This CDR3 has 14 residues. J lost 7 bases, V lost 6 bases, and 9 bases had no gene match. From germline, CDR1 is MNHEY and CDR2 SVGAGI. The CDR3, as DNA: TGTGCCAGCAGGCTTACAGGGGTGGGACAGCCCCAGCATTTT. It is translated as CASRLTGVGQPQHF.

The chain is built from TRBV29-1 and TRBJ2-5; TRBD1 matches 12 bases. J was trimmed by 5 bases and V by 2 bases; bases with no gene match: 6. The CDR3 is made up of 15 amino acids. From germline, CDR1 is SQVTM and CDR2 ANQGSEA. This CDR3 reads CSVEFGDRGQETQYF. DNA of the CDR3: TGCAGCGTTGAATTTGGGGACAGGGGGCAGGAGACCCAGTACTTC. The full variable domain, its missing parts supplied by reference TRBV29-1 and TRBJ2-5, is SAVISQKPSRDICQRGTSLTIQCQVDSQVTMMFWYRQQPGQSLTLIATANQGSEATYESGFVIDKFPISRPNLTFSTLTVSNMSPEDSSIYLCSVEFGDRGQETQYFGPGTRLLVL.

The genes are TRBV19 and TRBJ2-5; D remains unclear. Trimming stripped 9 bases from V and 4 bases from J, with 21 bases between. This CDR3 has 15 residues. Looked up from germline, CDR1 is LNHDA and CDR2 is SQIVND (reference sequence). The CDR3 DNA reads TGTGCCAGCGCCCCTGGGAAAGCTCGCGGAGAGACCCAGTACTTC. Amino acids: CASAPGKARGETQYF.

This clone was counted many times. The V call is TRBV19, the J call TRBJ1-5; tentative D call: TRBD1 (6 bases). CDR3 size: 14 residues. The germline gives CDR1 LNHDA, CDR2 SQIVND (reference sequence). Trimming took off 7 bases at V and 5 bases at J, with 15 bases between the two ends. Here the CDR3 DNA reads TGTGCCAGTACTTCCGGGACACCCTATCAGCCCCAGCATTTT. As protein: CASTSGTPYQPQHF.

Turning to this clone: Other nucleotide sequences from this sample produce the same CDR3. The chain joins TRBV10-3 to TRBJ1-5; possibly TRBD1 for D (5 bases). Trimming left V 2 bases short and J 1 base short, with 6 bases between. Germline values: CDR1 ENHRY, CDR2 SYGVKD. CDR3 size: 14 residues. CDR3 DNA sequence: TGTGCCATCAGTGAGCGGGGGAGCAATCAGCCCCAGCATTTT. This gives the protein CAISERGSNQPQHF.

The rearrangement joins TRBV6-5 to TRBJ2-1; D is possibly TRBD2 (5 bases). CDR3 length equals 14 residues. The V gene's germline CDR1 is MNHEY and CDR2 SVGAGI. Trimming left V 8 bases short and J 2 bases short, with 13 bases between. The CDR3 sequence is CASGETRTYNEQFF. In DNA, the CDR3 is TGTGCCAGCGGGGAAACTAGGACCTACAATGAGCAGTTCTTC.

CDR3 protein: CASSTTGGSWTDTQYF. The DNA for the CDR3 is TGTGCCAGCAGCACCACAGGGGGAAGTTGGACAGATACGCAGTATTTT. The rearrangement uses TRBV5-4 and TRBJ2-3; 8 bases align to TRBD1. Germline CDR1 reads SGHNT; CDR2 reads YYREEE (reference sequence). J was trimmed by 3 bases and V by 4 bases; bases with no gene match: 10. This CDR3 has 16 residues. Combining the CDR3 with reference TRBV5-4 and TRBJ2-3 gives the whole variable domain ETGVTQSPTHLIKTRGQQVTLRCSSQSGHNTVSWYQQALGQGPQFIFQYYREEENGRGNFPPRFSGLQFPNYSSELNVNALELDDSALYLCASSTTGGSWTDTQYFGPGTRLTVL.

The rearrangement joins TRBV6-5 to TRBJ1-1; 7 nucleotides match TRBD1. The CDR3 has 15 residues. Looked up from germline, CDR1 is MNHEY and CDR2 is SVGAGI. The V segment lost 2 bases and the J segment 4 bases; nucleotides outside the gene matches: 7. CDR3 region: CASSYVPQGITEAFF. CDR3 coding DNA: TGTGCCAGCAGTTACGTACCACAGGGGATCACTGAAGCTTTCTTT.

This clone was counted only a few times. The V call is TRBV2, the J call TRBJ1-2; unclear D gene. The CDR3 is 14 residues long. Germline V CDR1 and CDR2: SNHLY, FYNNEI. Deletions cut 9 bases from V and 4 bases from J, with 18 bases between. CDR3 nucleotides: TGTGCCAGTGGTCAAGTCAGAGAAGTCTATGGCTACACCTTC. Encoded protein: CASGQVREVYGYTF. The full variable domain, completed using reference TRBV2 and TRBJ1-2, is EPEVTQTPSHQVTQMGQEVILRCVPISNHLYFYWYRQILGQKVEFLVSFYNNEISEKSEIFDDQFSVERPDGSNFTLKIRSTKLEDSAMYFCASGQVREVYGYTFGSGTRLTVV.

The chain uses TRBV9 and TRBJ2-7; tentative D call: TRBD1 (6 bases). V lost 2 bases and J 2 bases, leaving 14 bases between the germline ends. The CDR3 spans 15 residues. Looked up from germline, CDR1 is SGDLS and CDR2 is YYNGEE. As DNA, the CDR3 is TGTGCCAGCAGCGTCCAGGGGCGCGGACCCTACGAGCAGTACTTC. This sequence encodes CASSVQGRGPYEQYF.

The V call is TRBV29-1, the J call TRBJ2-1, with D possibly matching TRBD2 (6 bases). Trimming removed 5 bases at V and 5 bases at J, with 19 bases between. Per the germline V gene, CDR1 is SQVTM and CDR2 is ANQGSEA. This CDR3 region has 15 residues. CDR3 nucleotide sequence: TGCAGCGTTTCTGTACTTGGAGGGCCCGACAATGAGCAGTTCTTC. Amino acids: CSVSVLGGPDNEQFF.

This CDR3 reads CASSVWGQGETQYF. The CDR3 DNA follows: TGTGCCAGCAGCGTATGGGGACAGGGAGAGACCCAGTACTTC. This rearrangement joins TRBV9 to TRBJ2-5, with TRBD1 matching 9 bases. The CDR3 length is 14 residues. CDR1 is SGDLS and CDR2 is YYNGEE in the germline V gene. Trimming removed 1 base from V and 4 bases from J; junction bases left unmatched: 2. The full variable domain, completed using reference TRBV9 and TRBJ2-5, is DSGVTQTPKHLITATGQRVTLRCSPRSGDLSVYWYQQSLDQGLQFLIQYYNGEERAKGNILERFSAQQFPDLHSELNLSSLELGDSALYFCASSVWGQGETQYFGPGTRLLVL.

This sequence joins TRBV7-9 and TRBJ1-6; D not resolved. The CDR3 covers 15 residues. The V end lost 1 base, the J end lost 2 bases, and 6 bases lay between the germline ends. CDR1 is SEHNR and CDR2 is FQNEAQ in the germline V gene (reference sequence). The CDR3 DNA sequence: TGTGCCAGCAGCTTAGAGGTCACCTATAATTCACCCCTCCACTTT. Protein: CASSLEVTYNSPLHF.

The rearrangement uses TRBV10-1 and TRBJ2-3, with 7 bases identical to TRBD2. CDR1 and CDR2 from the germline V gene are WNHNN and SYGVQD (reference sequence). CDR3 length: 13 residues. The V gene end was trimmed by 2 bases and the J gene end by 8 bases; junction bases not matched to a gene: 4. The CDR3 here is CASSEQREGTQYF. CDR3 coding DNA: TGCGCCAGCAGTGAGCAGAGGGAGGGTACGCAGTATTTT.

J is TRBJ2-3 and V is TRBV7-9; D remains unclear. Germline assignment: CDR1 SEHNR and CDR2 FQNEAQ (reference sequence). This CDR3 has 13 residues. V was clipped by 5 bases and J by 0 bases, with 6 bases between them. Here the CDR3 reads CASSPSSTDTQYF. CDR3 bases: TGTGCCAGCAGCCCATCTAGCACAGATACGCAGTATTTT. Looking up the rest from reference TRBV7-9 and TRBJ2-3 gives the full variable domain: DTGVSQNPRHKITKRGQNVTFRCDPISEHNRLYWYRQTLGQGPEFLTYFQNEAQLEKSRLLSDRFSAERPKGSFSTLEIQRTEQGDSAMYLCASSPSSTDTQYFGPGTRLTVL.

The V and J genes are TRBV9 and TRBJ1-1; TRBD1 agrees at 7 bases. J gave up 5 bases and V 3 bases, and 10 bases lay outside the gene matches. This CDR3 has 15 residues. Germline loops: CDR1 SGDLS, CDR2 YYNGEE. The CDR3 loop is CASSAETGRRTEAFF. CDR3 DNA sequence: TGTGCCAGCAGCGCCGAGACAGGGAGAAGGACTGAAGCTTTCTTT.

The rearrangement links TRBV7-2 to TRBJ1-3, with TRBD1 identical over 9 bases. Germline values: CDR1 SGHTA, CDR2 FQGNSA. J gave up 0 bases and V 3 bases, and 6 bases lay outside the gene matches. This CDR3 is 17 amino acids long. The CDR3 DNA reads as TGTGCCAGCAGCTTGGTGACAGGGGGAGGCTCTGGAAACACCATATATTTT. Translated: CASSLVTGGGSGNTIYF.

This clone occurred many times. This sequence joins TRBV7-9 and TRBJ2-7; 7 bases fit TRBD1. This CDR3 is built from 15 residues. J lost 1 base, V lost 5 bases, and 8 bases had no gene match. Germline V gene sequence: CDR1 SEHNR, CDR2 FQNEAQ (reference sequence). The CDR3 protein is CASSPRGQKSYEQYF. DNA of the CDR3: TGTGCCAGCAGCCCCAGGGGACAGAAATCCTACGAGCAGTACTTC.

The chain recombines TRBV11-2 with TRBJ1-2; D remains ambiguous. This CDR3 is 12 amino acids long. The germline CDR1 and CDR2 sequences are SGHAT and FQNNGV. V lost 2 bases and J 1 base, leaving 2 bases between the germline ends. This CDR3 reads CASSLSNYGYTF. In nucleotides, the CDR3 is TGTGCCAGCAGCTTAAGTAACTATGGCTACACCTTC.

This chain uses TRBV2 with TRBJ2-2; tentatively, D is TRBD2 (6 bases). Germline loops: CDR1 SNHLY, CDR2 FYNNEI. V gave up 6 bases and J gave up 5 bases, with 10 bases separating them. The CDR3 sequence is 13 residues long. The CDR3 here is CASREEGTGELFF. In DNA, the CDR3 is TGTGCCAGCAGGGAGGAGGGAACCGGGGAGCTGTTTTTT. Complete variable domain (other parts from reference TRBV2 and TRBJ2-2): EPEVTQTPSHQVTQMGQEVILRCVPISNHLYFYWYRQILGQKVEFLVSFYNNEISEKSEIFDDQFSVERPDGSNFTLKIRSTKLEDSAMYFCASREEGTGELFFGEGSRLTVL.

The chain is built from TRBV2 and TRBJ1-2; 7 bases are shared with TRBD1. V shed 9 bases and J 4 bases; nucleotides not matched to a gene: 11. From germline, CDR1 is SNHLY and CDR2 FYNNEI. This CDR3 has 14 amino acids. In DNA, the CDR3 is TGTGCCAGTCACCGGGACAGAGCTTTCTATGGCTACACCTTC. Translating it yields CASHRDRAFYGYTF.